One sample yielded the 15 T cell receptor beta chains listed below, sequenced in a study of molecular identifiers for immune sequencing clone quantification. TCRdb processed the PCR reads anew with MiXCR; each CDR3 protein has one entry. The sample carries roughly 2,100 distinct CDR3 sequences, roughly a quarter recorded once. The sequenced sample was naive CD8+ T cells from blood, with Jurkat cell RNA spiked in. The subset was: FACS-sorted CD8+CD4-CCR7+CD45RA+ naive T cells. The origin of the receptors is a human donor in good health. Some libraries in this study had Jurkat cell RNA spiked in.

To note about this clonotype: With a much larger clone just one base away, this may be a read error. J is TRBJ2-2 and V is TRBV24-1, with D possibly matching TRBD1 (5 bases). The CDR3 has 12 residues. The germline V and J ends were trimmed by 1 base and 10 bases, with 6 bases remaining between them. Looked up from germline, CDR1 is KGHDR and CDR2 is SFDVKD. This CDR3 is CATSDFREELFF. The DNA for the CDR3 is TGTGCCACCAGTGATTTCAGGGAGGAGCTGTTTTTT.

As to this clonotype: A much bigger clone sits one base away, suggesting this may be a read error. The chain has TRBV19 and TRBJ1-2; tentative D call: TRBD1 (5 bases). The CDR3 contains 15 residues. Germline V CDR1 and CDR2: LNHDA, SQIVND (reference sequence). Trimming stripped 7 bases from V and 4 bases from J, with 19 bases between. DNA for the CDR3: TGTGCCAGTAATGAAGGGGTAGCAACTCCCTATGGCTACACCTTC. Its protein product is CASNEGVATPYGYTF.

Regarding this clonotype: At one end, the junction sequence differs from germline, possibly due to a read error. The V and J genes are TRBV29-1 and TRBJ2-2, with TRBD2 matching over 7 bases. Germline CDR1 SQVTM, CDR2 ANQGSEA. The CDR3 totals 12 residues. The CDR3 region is CSVEGLAGELFF. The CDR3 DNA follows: TGCAGCGTGGAAGGACTAGCCGGGGAGCTGTTTTTT.

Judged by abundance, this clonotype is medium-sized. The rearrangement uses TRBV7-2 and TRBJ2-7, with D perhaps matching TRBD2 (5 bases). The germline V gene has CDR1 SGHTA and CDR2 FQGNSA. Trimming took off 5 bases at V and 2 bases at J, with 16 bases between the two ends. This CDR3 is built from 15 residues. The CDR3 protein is CASSALTRFPYEQYF. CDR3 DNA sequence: TGTGCCAGCAGCGCCCTAACTAGGTTCCCCTACGAGCAGTACTTC.

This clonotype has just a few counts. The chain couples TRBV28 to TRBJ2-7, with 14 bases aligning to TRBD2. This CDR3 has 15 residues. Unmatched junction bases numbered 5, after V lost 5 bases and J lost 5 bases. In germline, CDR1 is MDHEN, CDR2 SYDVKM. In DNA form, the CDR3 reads TGTGCCAGCAGTCTCCGACTAGCGGGAGGGGACGAGCAGTACTTC. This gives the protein CASSLRLAGGDEQYF.

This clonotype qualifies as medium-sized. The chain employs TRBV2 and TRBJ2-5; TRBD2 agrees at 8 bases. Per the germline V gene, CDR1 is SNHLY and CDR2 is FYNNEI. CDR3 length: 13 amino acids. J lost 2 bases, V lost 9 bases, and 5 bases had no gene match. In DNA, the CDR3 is TGTGCCAGACTAGCGGTCCCTCAAGAGACCCAGTACTTC. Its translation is CARLAVPQETQYF.

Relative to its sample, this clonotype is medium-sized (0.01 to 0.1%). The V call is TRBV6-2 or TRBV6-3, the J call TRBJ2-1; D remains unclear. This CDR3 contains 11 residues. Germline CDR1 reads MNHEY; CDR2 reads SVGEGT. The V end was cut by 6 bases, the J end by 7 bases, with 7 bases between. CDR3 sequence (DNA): TGTGCCAGCAGGAGCTTGAATGAGCAGTTCTTC. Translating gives CASRSLNEQFF.

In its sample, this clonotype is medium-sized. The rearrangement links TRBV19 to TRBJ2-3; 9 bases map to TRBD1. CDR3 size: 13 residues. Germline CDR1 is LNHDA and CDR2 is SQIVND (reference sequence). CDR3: CAVRTGVTDTQYF. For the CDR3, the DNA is TGTGCGGTGAGGACAGGGGTCACAGATACGCAGTATTTT.

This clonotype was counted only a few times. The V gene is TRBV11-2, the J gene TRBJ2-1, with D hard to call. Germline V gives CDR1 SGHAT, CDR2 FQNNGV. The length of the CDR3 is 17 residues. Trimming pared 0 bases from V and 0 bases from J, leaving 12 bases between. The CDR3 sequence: CASSLDETASSYNEQFF. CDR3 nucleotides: TGTGCCAGCAGCTTAGATGAAACGGCAAGCTCCTACAATGAGCAGTTCTTC.

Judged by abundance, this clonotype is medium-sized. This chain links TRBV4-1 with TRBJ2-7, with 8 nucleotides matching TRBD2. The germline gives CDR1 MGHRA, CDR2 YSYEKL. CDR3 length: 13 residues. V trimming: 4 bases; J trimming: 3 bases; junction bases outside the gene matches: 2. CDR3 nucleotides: TGCGCCAGCAGCCTTCTAGCGGGCTACGAGCAGTACTTC. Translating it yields CASSLLAGYEQYF.

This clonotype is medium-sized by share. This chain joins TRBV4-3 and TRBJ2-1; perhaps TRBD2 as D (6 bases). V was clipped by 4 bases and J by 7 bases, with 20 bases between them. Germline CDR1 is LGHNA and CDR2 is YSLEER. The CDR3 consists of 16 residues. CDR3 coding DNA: TGCGCCAGCAGCCGGCAGCGGGCGCTAGGAGGAAATGAGCAGTTCTTC. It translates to CASSRQRALGGNEQFF.

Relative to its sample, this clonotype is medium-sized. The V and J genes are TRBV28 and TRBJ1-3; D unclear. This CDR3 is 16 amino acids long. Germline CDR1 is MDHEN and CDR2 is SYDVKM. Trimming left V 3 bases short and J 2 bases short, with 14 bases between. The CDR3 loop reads CASSFGSRGAGNTIYF. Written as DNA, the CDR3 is TGTGCCAGCAGTTTCGGGTCACGGGGTGCTGGAAACACCATATATTTT.

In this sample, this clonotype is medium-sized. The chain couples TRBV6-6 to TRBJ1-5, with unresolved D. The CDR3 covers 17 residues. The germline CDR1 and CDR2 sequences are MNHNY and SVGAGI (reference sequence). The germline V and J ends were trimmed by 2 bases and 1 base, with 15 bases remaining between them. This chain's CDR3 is CASSYNPPAGSNQPQHF. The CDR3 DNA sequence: TGTGCCAGCAGTTACAATCCCCCGGCAGGAAGCAATCAGCCCCAGCATTTT.

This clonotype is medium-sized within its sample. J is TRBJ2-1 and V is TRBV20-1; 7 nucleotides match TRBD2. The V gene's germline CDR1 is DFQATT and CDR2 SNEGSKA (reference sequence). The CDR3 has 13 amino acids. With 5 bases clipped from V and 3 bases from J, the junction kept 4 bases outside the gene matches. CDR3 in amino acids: CSAPRDYYNEQFF. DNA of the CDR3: TGCAGTGCTCCCCGGGACTACTACAATGAGCAGTTCTTC.

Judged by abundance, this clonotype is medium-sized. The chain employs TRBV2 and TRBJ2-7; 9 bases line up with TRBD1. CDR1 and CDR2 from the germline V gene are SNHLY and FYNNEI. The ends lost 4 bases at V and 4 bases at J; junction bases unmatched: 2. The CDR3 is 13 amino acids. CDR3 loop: CASSVDRGYEQYF. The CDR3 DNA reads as TGTGCCAGCAGTGTAGACAGGGGGTACGAGCAGTACTTC.